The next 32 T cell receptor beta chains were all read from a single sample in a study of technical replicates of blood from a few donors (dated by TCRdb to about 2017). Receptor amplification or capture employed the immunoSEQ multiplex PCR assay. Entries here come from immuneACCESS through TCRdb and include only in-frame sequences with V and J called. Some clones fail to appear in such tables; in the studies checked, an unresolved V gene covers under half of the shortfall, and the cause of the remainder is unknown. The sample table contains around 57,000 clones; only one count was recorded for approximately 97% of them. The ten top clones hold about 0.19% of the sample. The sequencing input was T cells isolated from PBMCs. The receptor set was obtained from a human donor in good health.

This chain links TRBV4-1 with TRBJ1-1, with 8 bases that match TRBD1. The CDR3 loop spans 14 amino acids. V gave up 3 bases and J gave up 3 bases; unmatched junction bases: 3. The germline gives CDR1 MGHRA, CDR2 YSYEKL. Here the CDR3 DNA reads TGCGCCAGCAGCCAGGAGGACAGGGACACTGAAGCTTTCTTT. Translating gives CASSQEDRDTEAFF.

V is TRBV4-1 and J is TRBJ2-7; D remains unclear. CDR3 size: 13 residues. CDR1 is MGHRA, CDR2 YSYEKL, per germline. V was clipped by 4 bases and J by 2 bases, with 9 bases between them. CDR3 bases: TGCGCCAGCAGCCGAGGCGATACCTACGAGCAGTACTTC. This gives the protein CASSRGDTYEQYF.

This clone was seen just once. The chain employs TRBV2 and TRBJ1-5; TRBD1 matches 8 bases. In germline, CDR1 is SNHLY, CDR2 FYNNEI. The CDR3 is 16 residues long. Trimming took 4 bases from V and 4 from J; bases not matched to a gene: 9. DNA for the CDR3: TGTGCCAGCAGTGTCTCCGGGACAGGAGTAAATCAGCCCCAGCATTTT. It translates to CASSVSGTGVNQPQHF.

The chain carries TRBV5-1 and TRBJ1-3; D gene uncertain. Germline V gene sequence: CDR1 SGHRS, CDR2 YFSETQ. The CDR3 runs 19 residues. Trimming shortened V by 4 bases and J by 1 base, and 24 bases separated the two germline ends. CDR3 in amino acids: CASSPSALRALSSGNTIYF. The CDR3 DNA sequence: TGCGCCAGCAGCCCCAGCGCTTTGCGTGCCCTTTCTTCTGGAAACACCATATATTTT.

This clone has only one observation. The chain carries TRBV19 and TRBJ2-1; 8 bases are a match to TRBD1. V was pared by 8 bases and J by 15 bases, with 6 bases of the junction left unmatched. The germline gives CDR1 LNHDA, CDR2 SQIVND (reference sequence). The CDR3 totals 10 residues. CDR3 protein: CASGQGWPFF. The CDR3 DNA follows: TGTGCCAGTGGACAGGGATGGCCGTTCTTC.

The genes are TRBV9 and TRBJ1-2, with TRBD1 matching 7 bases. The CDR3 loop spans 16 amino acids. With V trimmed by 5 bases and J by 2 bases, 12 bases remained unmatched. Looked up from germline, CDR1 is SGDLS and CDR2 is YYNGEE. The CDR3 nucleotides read TGTGCCAGCAGTGGGACAGAGAGAAGGGTAAACTATGGCTACACCTTC. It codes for CASSGTERRVNYGYTF.

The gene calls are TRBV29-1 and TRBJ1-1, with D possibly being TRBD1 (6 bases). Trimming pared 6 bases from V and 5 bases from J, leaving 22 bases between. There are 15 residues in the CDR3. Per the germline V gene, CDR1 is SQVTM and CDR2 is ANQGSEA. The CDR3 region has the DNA TGCAGCGTAGCCTACACAGGGTTCAAGGGGACTGAAGCTTTCTTT. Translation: CSVAYTGFKGTEAFF.

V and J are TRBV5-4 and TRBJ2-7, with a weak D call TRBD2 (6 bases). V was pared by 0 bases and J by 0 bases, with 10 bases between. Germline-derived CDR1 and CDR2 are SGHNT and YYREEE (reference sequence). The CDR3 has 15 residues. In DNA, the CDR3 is TGTGCCAGCAGCTTGGGGAGGGAGGCCTCCTACGAGCAGTACTTC. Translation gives CASSLGREASYEQYF.

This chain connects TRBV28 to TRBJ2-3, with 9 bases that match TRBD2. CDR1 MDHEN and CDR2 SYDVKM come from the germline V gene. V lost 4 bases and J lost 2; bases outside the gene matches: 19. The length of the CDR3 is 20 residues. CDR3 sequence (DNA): TGTGCCAGCAGTTACGAAAAGCCGGGACTAGCCAACACACCCACAGATACGCAGTATTTT. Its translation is CASSYEKPGLANTPTDTQYF.

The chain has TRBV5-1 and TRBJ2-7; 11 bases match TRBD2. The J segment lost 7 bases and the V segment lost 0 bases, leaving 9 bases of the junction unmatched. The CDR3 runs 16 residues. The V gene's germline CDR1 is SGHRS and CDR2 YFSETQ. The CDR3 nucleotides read TGCGCCAGCAGCTTGGCCTCGGCTAGCGGGGGGACAGAGCAGTACTTC. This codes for CASSLASASGGTEQYF.

The CDR3 here is CASSRTGGAETQYF. CDR3 nucleotides: TGTGCCAGCAGCCGGACAGGGGGTGCAGAGACCCAGTACTTC. The rearrangement joins TRBV6-5 to TRBJ2-5; 10 nucleotides align to TRBD1. The V segment lost 6 bases and the J segment 4 bases; nucleotides outside the gene matches: 5. CDR3 length equals 14 residues. The germline V gene encodes CDR1 MNHEY and CDR2 SVGAGI.

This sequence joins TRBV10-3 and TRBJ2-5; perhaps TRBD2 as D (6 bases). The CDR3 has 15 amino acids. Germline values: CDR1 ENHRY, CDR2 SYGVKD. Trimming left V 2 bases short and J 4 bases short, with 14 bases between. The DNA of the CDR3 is TGTGCCATCAGTGAGCCCGAAGTGGGGGGAGAGACCCAGTACTTC. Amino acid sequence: CAISEPEVGGETQYF.

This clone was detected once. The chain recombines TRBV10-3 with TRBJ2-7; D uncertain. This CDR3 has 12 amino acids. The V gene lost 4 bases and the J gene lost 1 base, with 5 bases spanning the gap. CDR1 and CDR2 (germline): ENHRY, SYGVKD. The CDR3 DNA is TGTGCCATCAGTGCTACTTCCTACGAGCAGTACTTC. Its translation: CAISATSYEQYF.

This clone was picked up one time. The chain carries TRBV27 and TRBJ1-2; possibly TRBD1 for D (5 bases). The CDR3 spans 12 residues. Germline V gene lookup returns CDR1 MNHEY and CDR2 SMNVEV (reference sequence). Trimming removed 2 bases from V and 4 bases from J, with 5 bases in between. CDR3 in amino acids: CASSLQGYGYTF. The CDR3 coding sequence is TGTGCCAGCAGTTTACAGGGCTATGGCTACACCTTC.

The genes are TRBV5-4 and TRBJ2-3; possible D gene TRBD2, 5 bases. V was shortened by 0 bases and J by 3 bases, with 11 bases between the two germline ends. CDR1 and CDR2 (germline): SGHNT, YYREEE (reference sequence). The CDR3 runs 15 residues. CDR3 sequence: CASSLGGRPTDTQYF. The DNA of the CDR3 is TGTGCCAGCAGCTTGGGAGGGCGCCCAACAGATACGCAGTATTTT.

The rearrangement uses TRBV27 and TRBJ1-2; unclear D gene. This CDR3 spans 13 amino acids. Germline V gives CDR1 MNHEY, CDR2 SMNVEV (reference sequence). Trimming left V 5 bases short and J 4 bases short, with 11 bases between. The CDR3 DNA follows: TGTGCCAGCAGTCCGAGCGGGTCCTATGGCTACACCTTC. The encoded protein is CASSPSGSYGYTF.

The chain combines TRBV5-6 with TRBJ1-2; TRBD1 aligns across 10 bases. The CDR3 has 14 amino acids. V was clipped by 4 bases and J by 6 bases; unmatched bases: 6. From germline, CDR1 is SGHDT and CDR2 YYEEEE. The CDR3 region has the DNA TGTGCCAGCAGCGAGCCGGGACAGGGGAATGGCTACACCTTC. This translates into CASSEPGQGNGYTF.

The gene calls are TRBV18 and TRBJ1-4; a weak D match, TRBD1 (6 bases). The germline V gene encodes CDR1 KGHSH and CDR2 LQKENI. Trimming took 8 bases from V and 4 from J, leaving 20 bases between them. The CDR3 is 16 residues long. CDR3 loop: CASRSMQGIHNEKLFF. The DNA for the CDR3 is TGTGCCAGCCGCTCGATGCAGGGGATACATAATGAAAAACTGTTTTTT. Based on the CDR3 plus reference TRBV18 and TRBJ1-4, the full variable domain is NAGVMQNPRHLVRRRGQEARLRCSPMKGHSHVYWYRQLPEEGLKFMVYLQKENIIDESGMPKERFSAEFPKEGPSILRIQQVVRGDSAAYFCASRSMQGIHNEKLFFGSGTQLSVL.

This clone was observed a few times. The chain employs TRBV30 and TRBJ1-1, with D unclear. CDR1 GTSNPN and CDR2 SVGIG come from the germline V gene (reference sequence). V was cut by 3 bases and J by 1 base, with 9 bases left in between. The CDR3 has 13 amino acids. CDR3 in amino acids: CAWSVVRNTEAFF. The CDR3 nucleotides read TGTGCCTGGAGCGTTGTCAGGAACACTGAAGCTTTCTTT.

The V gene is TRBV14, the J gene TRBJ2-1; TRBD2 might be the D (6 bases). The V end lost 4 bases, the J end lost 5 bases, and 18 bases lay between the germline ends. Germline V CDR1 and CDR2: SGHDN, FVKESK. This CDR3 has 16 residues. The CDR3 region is CASSRRLGLRNNEQFF. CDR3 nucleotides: TGTGCCAGCAGCCGTAGACTAGGCTTACGGAACAATGAGCAGTTCTTC.

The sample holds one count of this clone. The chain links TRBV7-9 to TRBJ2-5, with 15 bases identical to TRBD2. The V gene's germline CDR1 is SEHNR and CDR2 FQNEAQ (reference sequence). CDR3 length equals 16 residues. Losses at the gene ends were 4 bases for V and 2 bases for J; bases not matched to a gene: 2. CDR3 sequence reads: CASSSGLAGGQETQYF. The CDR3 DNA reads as TGTGCCAGCAGCTCGGGACTAGCGGGGGGTCAAGAGACCCAGTACTTC.

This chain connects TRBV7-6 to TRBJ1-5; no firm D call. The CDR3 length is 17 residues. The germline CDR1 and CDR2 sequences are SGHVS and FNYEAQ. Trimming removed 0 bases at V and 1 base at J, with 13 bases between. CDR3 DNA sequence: TGTGCCAGCAGCTTAGCGCCCCGGGAAGTGAGCAATCAGCCCCAGCATTTT. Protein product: CASSLAPREVSNQPQHF.

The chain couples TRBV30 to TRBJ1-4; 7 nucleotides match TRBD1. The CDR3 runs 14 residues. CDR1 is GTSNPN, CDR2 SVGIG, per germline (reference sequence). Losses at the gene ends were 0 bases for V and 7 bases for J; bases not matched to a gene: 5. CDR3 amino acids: CAWSVGGGGEKLFF. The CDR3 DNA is TGTGCCTGGAGTGTTGGAGGGGGCGGTGAAAAACTGTTTTTT.

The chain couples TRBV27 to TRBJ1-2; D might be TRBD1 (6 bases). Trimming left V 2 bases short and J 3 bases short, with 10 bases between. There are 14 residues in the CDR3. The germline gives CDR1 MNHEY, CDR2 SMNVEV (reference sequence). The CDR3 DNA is TGTGCCAGCAGTTTAGCAGGGGCACACTATGGCTACACCTTC. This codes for CASSLAGAHYGYTF.

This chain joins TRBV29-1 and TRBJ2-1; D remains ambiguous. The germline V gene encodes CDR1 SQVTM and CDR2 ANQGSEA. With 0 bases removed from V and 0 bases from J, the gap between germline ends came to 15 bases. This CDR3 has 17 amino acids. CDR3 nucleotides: TGCAGCGTTGAAGACGGCGAAGGTAGGAGCTCCTACAATGAGCAGTTCTTC. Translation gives CSVEDGEGRSSYNEQFF.

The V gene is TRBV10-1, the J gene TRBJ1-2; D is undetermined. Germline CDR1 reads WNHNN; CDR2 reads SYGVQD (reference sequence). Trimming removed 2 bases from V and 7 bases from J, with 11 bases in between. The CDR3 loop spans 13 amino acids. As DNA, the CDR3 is TGCGCCAGCAGTGAGGAGCGGGCCCGTGGCTACACCTTC. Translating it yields CASSEERARGYTF.

CDR3 DNA: TGTGCCAGCACCCTTCAACTTCTGAACACTGAAGCTTTCTTT. Its translation: CASTLQLLNTEAFF. The chain has TRBV28 and TRBJ1-1, with D unclear. The V end lost 7 bases, the J end lost 0 bases, and 12 bases lay between the germline ends. There are 14 residues in the CDR3. Germline V CDR1 and CDR2: MDHEN, SYDVKM.

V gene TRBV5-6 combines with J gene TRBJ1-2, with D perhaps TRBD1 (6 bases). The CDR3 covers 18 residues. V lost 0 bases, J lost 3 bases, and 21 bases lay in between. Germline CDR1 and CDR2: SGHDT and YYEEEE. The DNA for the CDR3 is TGTGCCAGCAGCTTGGTTTTTCTCGTGGCGACAGGCGACTATGGCTACACCTTC. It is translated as CASSLVFLVATGDYGYTF.

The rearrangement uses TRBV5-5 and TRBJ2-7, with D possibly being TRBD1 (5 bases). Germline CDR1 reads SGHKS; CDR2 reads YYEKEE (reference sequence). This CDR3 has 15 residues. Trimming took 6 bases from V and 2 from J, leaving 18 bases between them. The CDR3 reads CASTSGLSAPYEQYF. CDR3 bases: TGTGCCAGCACCTCAGGGTTATCCGCTCCCTACGAGCAGTACTTC.

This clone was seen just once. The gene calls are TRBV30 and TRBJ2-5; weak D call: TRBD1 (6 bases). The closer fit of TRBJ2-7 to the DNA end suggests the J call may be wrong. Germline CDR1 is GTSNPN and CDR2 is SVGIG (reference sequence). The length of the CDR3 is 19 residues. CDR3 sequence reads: CAWSVQIGPPQGRGYEQYF. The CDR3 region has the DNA TGTGCCTGGAGTGTACAAATAGGGCCCCCACAGGGTAGAGGCTACGAGCAGTACTTC.

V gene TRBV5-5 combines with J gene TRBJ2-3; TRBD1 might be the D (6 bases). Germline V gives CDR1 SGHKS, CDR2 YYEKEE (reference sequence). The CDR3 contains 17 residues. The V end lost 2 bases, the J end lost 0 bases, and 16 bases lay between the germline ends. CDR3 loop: CASSFLDSFFSTDTQYF. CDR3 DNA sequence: TGTGCCAGCAGCTTTCTGGACAGCTTCTTTAGCACAGATACGCAGTATTTT.

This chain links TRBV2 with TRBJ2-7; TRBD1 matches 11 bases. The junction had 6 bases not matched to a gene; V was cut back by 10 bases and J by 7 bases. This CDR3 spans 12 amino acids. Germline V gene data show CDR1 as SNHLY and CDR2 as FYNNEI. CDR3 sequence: CATGQGAEEQYF. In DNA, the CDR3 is TGTGCCACAGGACAGGGGGCAGAGGAGCAGTACTTC.